A single sample is the source of the 13 T cell receptor beta chains below, sequenced in a study of CD8+CD57+ T cells in acquired aplastic anemia. TCR beta VDJ and CDR3 profiles were obtained from a genomic DNA template. TCRdb called the reads again in MiXCR, with one record for every CDR3 protein. The table lists over 35,000 distinct CDR3 sequences, around 63% of them singletons. The sample was sorted CD4+, CD8+, or CD8+CD57+ T cells (not recorded which) from PBMCs. The receptors here all came from a human donor in good health, serving as a control.

This clonotype was observed a single time. The rearrangement uses TRBV2 and TRBJ2-2, with D unclear. CDR3 length equals 13 residues. Germline V CDR1 and CDR2: SNHLY, FYNNEI. V was pared by 5 bases and J by 5 bases, with 9 bases between. The CDR3 sequence: CASSLKGTGELFF. CDR3 sequence (DNA): TGTGCCAGCAGTCTAAAAGGAACCGGGGAGCTGTTTTTT.

This sequence joins TRBV19 and TRBJ1-6; the D is unclear. CDR3 length: 12 amino acids. V lost 1 base, J lost 12 bases, and 7 bases lay in between. CDR1 and CDR2 from the germline V gene are LNHDA and SQIVND (reference sequence). CDR3 DNA sequence: TGTGCCAGTAGTATAGGCGGTGGACCCCTCCACTTT. Encoded protein: CASSIGGGPLHF.

The CDR3 sequence: CAINEGSAYGYTF. The CDR3 region has the DNA TGTGCCATCAACGAGGGGTCGGCCTATGGCTACACCTTC. The chain is built from TRBV10-3 and TRBJ1-2, with D possibly matching TRBD1 (5 bases). CDR1 and CDR2 from the germline V gene are ENHRY and SYGVKD. The CDR3 spans 13 residues. Deletions cut 7 bases from V and 4 bases from J, with 13 bases between.

The chain carries TRBV7-9 and TRBJ2-7; 7 bases agree with TRBD2. Germline-derived CDR1 and CDR2 are SEHNR and FQNEAQ (reference sequence). V lost 1 base to trimming and J lost 4 bases; unmatched junction nucleotides: 1. The CDR3 sequence is 13 residues long. The CDR3 protein is CASSLVGGYEQYF. The CDR3 DNA follows: TGTGCCAGCAGCTTAGTGGGGGGGTACGAGCAGTACTTC.

This chain links TRBV7-2 with TRBJ2-5, with D hard to call. CDR1 SGHTA and CDR2 FQGNSA come from the germline V gene. Trimming stripped 4 bases from V and 5 bases from J, with 11 bases between. The CDR3 loop spans 13 amino acids. The CDR3 DNA reads TGTGCCAGCAGCTCCTCCTTTGGGGAGACCCAGTACTTC. Protein sequence: CASSSSFGETQYF.

The chain recombines TRBV7-8 with TRBJ1-5; D unclear. V was clipped by 4 bases and J by 2 bases, with 0 bases between them. The CDR3 is 11 amino acids. The germline V gene encodes CDR1 SGHVS and CDR2 FQNEAQ. The CDR3 reads CASSCNQPQHF. In nucleotides, the CDR3 is TGTGCCAGCAGCTGCAATCAGCCCCAGCATTTT.

This clonotype has just a few counts. The gene calls are TRBV5-1 and TRBJ2-7; TRBD1 might be the D (6 bases). Trimming pared 5 bases from V and 7 bases from J, leaving 19 bases between. The CDR3 has 14 amino acids. In germline, CDR1 is SGHRS, CDR2 YFSETQ. The chain's CDR3 is CASSYNDRTGEQYF. The CDR3 region has the DNA TGCGCCAGCAGTTATAACGACAGGACGGGGGAGCAGTACTTC.

Many counts were recorded for this clonotype. This chain uses TRBV7-2 with TRBJ2-1, with 10 bases lining up with TRBD2. Germline CDR1 is SGHTA and CDR2 is FQGNSA. CDR3 length: 16 amino acids. Trimming removed 2 bases from V and 4 bases from J; junction bases left unmatched: 5. The CDR3 coding sequence is TGTGCCAGCAGCTTACCGGGACTAGCGCTGTACAATGAGCAGTTCTTC. It is translated as CASSLPGLALYNEQFF.

The V call is TRBV19, the J call TRBJ2-2; D is unresolved. The germline gives CDR1 LNHDA, CDR2 SQIVND (reference sequence). The CDR3 is 10 residues long. V dropped 5 bases and J dropped 8 bases, with 3 bases sitting between them. CDR3 region: CASSVGELFF. The CDR3 DNA follows: TGTGCCAGTAGTGTGGGGGAGCTGTTTTTT.

V and J are TRBV25-1 and TRBJ2-1; maybe TRBD1 (5 bases). V shed 6 bases and J shed 2 bases, with 14 bases lying between them. Germline V gives CDR1 MGHDK, CDR2 SYGVNS. The CDR3 is 15 residues long. The CDR3, as DNA: TGTGCCAGCAGCCCAAAGGGGCTACCCTACAATGAGCAGTTCTTC. Its translation: CASSPKGLPYNEQFF.

The chain links TRBV9 to TRBJ2-6, with D hard to call. Trimming stripped 4 bases from V and 4 bases from J, with 12 bases between. The CDR3 has 15 amino acids. Germline CDR1 reads SGDLS; CDR2 reads YYNGEE. In nucleotides, the CDR3 is TGTGCCAGCAGCCCCCAGACATCCGGGGCCAACGTCCTGACTTTC. Translated: CASSPQTSGANVLTF.

This chain uses TRBV15 with TRBJ2-5; D is unclear. The CDR3 consists of 14 residues. V gave up 1 base and J gave up 5 bases, with 11 bases separating them. Looked up from germline, CDR1 is LNHNV and CDR2 is YYDKDF (reference sequence). The CDR3 region has the DNA TGTGCCACCAGCAGAGGTTTAGCCATCGAGACCCAGTACTTC. Translated: CATSRGLAIETQYF.

CDR3 coding DNA: TGTGCCAGCAGAGAGGGGGGATCAGTATATGGCTACACCTTC. This translates into CASREGGSVYGYTF. The chain joins TRBV2 to TRBJ1-2; tentative D call: TRBD1 (6 bases). With 6 bases removed from V and 5 bases from J, the gap between germline ends came to 16 bases. The germline V gene has CDR1 SNHLY and CDR2 FYNNEI. The CDR3 has 14 amino acids.